What follows are 8 T cell receptor beta chains derived from one specimen sequenced in a study of shared T cell receptors in the human thymus. TCRdb's copy holds only in-frame clones and misses some; the assay was immunoSEQ multiplex PCR. The sample lists about 660,000 clones, 85% to 90% occurring once. The sample was also reused in another study, on human thymus T cells.

Sequences were obtained from thymocytes. These receptors were taken from a boy under two years old with a congenital heart defect.

This chain connects TRBV29-1 to TRBJ2-7; D perhaps matches TRBD1 (9 bases). From germline, CDR1 is SQVTM and CDR2 ANQGSEA. This CDR3 has 15 residues. V lost 6 bases and J 3 bases, leaving 21 bases between the germline ends. In nucleotides, the CDR3 is TGCAGCGTCCGGGAGGGGACAGGGTCTTTCTACGAGCAGTACTTC. The encoded protein is CSVREGTGSFYEQYF.

The chain recombines TRBV19 with TRBJ2-7, with 7 bases identical to TRBD1. J was trimmed by 1 base and V by 3 bases; bases with no gene match: 9. Germline CDR1 LNHDA, CDR2 SQIVND (reference sequence). This CDR3 region has 16 residues. CDR3 in amino acids: CASSISPLGQSYEQYF. CDR3 DNA sequence: TGTGCCAGTAGTATCTCACCCCTGGGACAGTCCTACGAGCAGTACTTC.

The chain uses TRBV7-9 and TRBJ2-5; tentatively, D is TRBD2 (6 bases). From germline, CDR1 is SEHNR and CDR2 FQNEAQ (reference sequence). With 0 bases removed from V and 1 base from J, the gap between germline ends came to 12 bases. The CDR3 sequence is 16 residues long. The CDR3 loop is CASSLALGGPQETQYF. CDR3 nucleotide sequence: TGTGCCAGCAGCTTAGCGCTAGGAGGGCCCCAAGAGACCCAGTACTTC.

The rearrangement links TRBV6-5 to TRBJ1-2, with TRBD1 matching 8 bases. This CDR3 region has 13 residues. V was pared by 4 bases and J by 8 bases, with 6 bases of the junction left unmatched. Per the germline V gene, CDR1 is MNHEY and CDR2 is SVGAGI. CDR3 coding DNA: TGTGCCAGCAGTTTCCAGGACAGGGAAGGCTACACCTTC. Protein sequence: CASSFQDREGYTF.

This chain's CDR3 is CASRKESISSYEQYF. CDR3 coding DNA: TGTGCCAGCAGAAAAGAAAGTATTAGCTCCTACGAGCAGTACTTC. This chain connects TRBV6-5 to TRBJ2-7, with D uncertain. V gave up 6 bases and J gave up 0 bases, with 15 bases separating them. Looked up from germline, CDR1 is MNHEY and CDR2 is SVGAGI. The CDR3 loop spans 15 amino acids.

The V gene is TRBV11-2, the J gene TRBJ2-7; 8 bases line up with TRBD2. The V gene end was trimmed by 6 bases and the J gene end by 5 bases; junction bases not matched to a gene: 18. CDR3 length: 17 amino acids. CDR1 is SGHAT, CDR2 FQNNGV, per germline. The CDR3 DNA reads as TGTGCCAGCAGGAGGGGGGATAGCGGGAAACTCAGGGACGAGCAGTACTTC. Protein product: CASRRGDSGKLRDEQYF.

The rearrangement links TRBV14 to TRBJ2-7; no clear D. There are 14 residues in the CDR3. The germline V gene has CDR1 SGHDN and CDR2 FVKESK. V lost 3 bases and J lost 2, with 11 bases in between. Here the CDR3 DNA reads TGTGCCAGCAGCCAGAGTCGCCTACCCTACGAGCAGTACTTC. Protein product: CASSQSRLPYEQYF.

For the CDR3, the DNA is TGCGCCAGCAGCCACCCTAGCGGGAGCCCCTACAATGAGCAGTTCTTC. Its protein is CASSHPSGSPYNEQFF. This sequence joins TRBV4-1 and TRBJ2-1, with 10 bases lining up with TRBD2. The germline gives CDR1 MGHRA, CDR2 YSYEKL. J was trimmed by 2 bases and V by 3 bases; bases with no gene match: 4. CDR3 length: 16 amino acids.